This TCR beta chain stems from a study of HIV-infected patients and healthy controls. In TCRdb, the 5' RACE reads were re-called with MiXCR into one record per CDR3 protein. The sample holds 65,000 to 70,000 distinct CDR3 sequences, 16% seen once. V gave up 2 bases and J gave up 3 bases, with 8 bases separating them. The length of the CDR3 is 14 residues. Only a few counts were recorded for this clonotype. The rearrangement uses TRBV12-3 or TRBV12-4 and TRBJ1-5, with TRBD1 as a possible D gene (6 bases). This sequence was found in a human donor in good health. Sequenced: CD4+ T cells from blood. CDR3 protein: CASSLSGDNQPQHF. CDR3 DNA sequence: TGTGCCAGCAGTTTATCAGGGGACAATCAGCCCCAGCATTTT.